The clone carrying this TCR beta chain was seen once. This sample stems from a study of OX40 agonist ivuxolimab in advanced cancers. The table came from immunoSEQ multiplex PCR; TCRdb's copy has only in-frame clones and leaves some out. The sample lists tens of thousands of clones; about 90% were seen once. Per the germline V gene, CDR1 is MNHEY and CDR2 is SMNVEV (reference sequence). V gave up 4 bases and J gave up 7 bases, with 17 bases separating them. This CDR3 comprises 14 residues. The TCR originated in an adult with an advanced solid tumor such as melanoma, head and neck, liver or kidney cancer. This sample comprised CD4+ or CD8+ T cells sorted from blood, obtained in a trial of the OX40 agonist ivuxolimab. The chain links TRBV27 to TRBJ2-7; D gene unclear. The CDR3 here is CASSSEPATEEQYF. For the CDR3, the DNA is TGTGCCAGCAGTTCTGAGCCGGCCACCGAAGAGCAGTACTTC.